These 26 T cell receptor beta chains came from one sample sequenced in a study of blood T cell repertoires in COVID-19. Measured with immunoSEQ multiplex PCR; TCRdb has only the in-frame clones, and not every one. The table records over 200,000 clones, roughly 90% of them present only once. The sequenced material came from peripheral blood. These receptors were taken from a human donor in a cohort sampled during active COVID-19.

This clone showed up just a few times. The chain uses TRBV4-1 and TRBJ2-7; D is uncertain. The CDR3 has 14 amino acids. V lost 0 bases to trimming and J lost 3 bases, with 9 bases between them. Germline CDR1 and CDR2: MGHRA and YSYEKL. This CDR3 is CASSQDPMSYEQYF. Written as DNA, the CDR3 is TGCGCCAGCAGCCAAGACCCCATGAGCTACGAGCAGTACTTC.

V gene TRBV4-2 combines with J gene TRBJ2-7; 11 nucleotides agree with TRBD2. This CDR3 region has 16 residues. Germline loops: CDR1 LGHNA, CDR2 YNFKEQ. The trim removed 0 bases at V and 3 bases at J, leaving 4 bases unmatched. The CDR3 protein is CASSQELAGEIYEQYF. The CDR3 DNA is TGTGCCAGCAGCCAAGAACTAGCGGGAGAAATCTACGAGCAGTACTTC.

The table lists this clone with a count of one. The V call is TRBV13, the J call TRBJ2-3; 9 positions match TRBD2. CDR1 is PRHDT, CDR2 FYEKMQ, per germline (reference sequence). V lost 5 bases to trimming and J lost 5 bases; unmatched junction nucleotides: 11. The CDR3 sequence is 16 residues long. The CDR3 protein is CASSPTGGGVKDTQYF. For the CDR3, the DNA is TGTGCCAGCAGCCCCACTGGCGGGGGGGTAAAAGATACGCAGTATTTT.

The chain joins TRBV21-1 to TRBJ1-6. TRBV21-1 is marked as a pseudogene. This CDR3 region has 17 residues. Here the CDR3 DNA reads TGTGCCAGCAGCAAAGCGGGGGGTGGGGGGAGTAATTCACCCCTCCACTTT. This gives the protein CASSKAGGGGSNSPLHF.

The chain has TRBV19 and TRBJ1-2, with D possibly being TRBD1 (5 bases). The V gene's germline CDR1 is LNHDA and CDR2 SQIVND (reference sequence). Trimming removed 9 bases at V and 3 bases at J, with 8 bases between. The CDR3 has 11 residues. The CDR3 DNA is TGTGCCAGCCGCAGGGACTATGGCTACACCTTC. Its protein product is CASRRDYGYTF.

The J gene is TRBJ1-2, the V gene TRBV5-1; D is undetermined. CDR3 size: 13 residues. V was cut by 4 bases and J by 2 bases, with 9 bases left in between. Germline V gives CDR1 SGHRS, CDR2 YFSETQ. The CDR3 sequence is CASSPDKNYGYTF. The CDR3, as DNA: TGCGCCAGCAGCCCCGACAAGAACTATGGCTACACCTTC.

This chain connects TRBV4-1 to TRBJ2-7; 9 bases agree with TRBD1. The length of the CDR3 is 18 residues. Looked up from germline, CDR1 is MGHRA and CDR2 is YSYEKL. The V segment lost 0 bases and the J segment 3 bases; nucleotides outside the gene matches: 12. The CDR3 sequence is CASSQELNSGQGHYEQYF. The CDR3, as DNA: TGCGCCAGCAGCCAAGAGCTGAATTCGGGACAGGGACACTACGAGCAGTACTTC.

This clone is a singleton in its sample. J is TRBJ1-2 and V is TRBV18; a possible D gene is TRBD1 (5 bases). Germline-derived CDR1 and CDR2 are KGHSH and LQKENI. The CDR3 has 12 residues. The V gene lost 2 bases and the J gene lost 8 bases, with 9 bases spanning the gap. The CDR3 region has the DNA TGTGCCAGCTCACCAGGGGCGGGGGGCTACACCTTC. Its protein is CASSPGAGGYTF. The complete variable domain, with remaining parts taken from reference TRBV18 and TRBJ1-2, reads NAGVMQNPRHLVRRRGQEARLRCSPMKGHSHVYWYRQLPEEGLKFMVYLQKENIIDESGMPKERFSAEFPKEGPSILRIQQVVRGDSAAYFCASSPGAGGYTFGSGTRLTVV.

The rearrangement links TRBV30 to TRBJ1-3; 7 bases agree with TRBD1. The CDR3 extends over 13 amino acids. Germline V gene sequence: CDR1 GTSNPN, CDR2 SVGIG (reference sequence). After removal of 8 bases from V and 2 bases from J, the junction contained 6 bases not matched to a gene. This chain's CDR3 is CAKTQGAGNTIYF. The CDR3 region has the DNA TGTGCCAAGACTCAGGGGGCTGGAAACACCATATATTTT.

CDR3: CASSRLQGAPNYGYTF. The CDR3 region has the DNA TGTGCCAGCAGTCGTCTTCAGGGGGCCCCTAACTATGGCTACACCTTC. V gene TRBV7-9 combines with J gene TRBJ1-2; TRBD1 agrees at 8 bases. This CDR3 is built from 16 residues. Per the germline V gene, CDR1 is SEHNR and CDR2 is FQNEAQ (reference sequence). The ends lost 6 bases at V and 0 bases at J; junction bases unmatched: 9.

The chain combines TRBV18 with TRBJ1-1; D remains ambiguous. The germline V gene has CDR1 KGHSH and CDR2 LQKENI. Trimming took off 2 bases at V and 1 base at J, with 11 bases between the two ends. The CDR3 consists of 15 residues. The CDR3 sequence is CASSPDQVTNTEAFF. Written as DNA, the CDR3 is TGTGCCAGCTCACCAGACCAGGTTACGAACACTGAAGCTTTCTTT.

The chain has TRBV18 and TRBJ2-7; 13 bases line up with TRBD2. V trimming: 3 bases; J trimming: 13 bases; junction bases outside the gene matches: 6. CDR3 size: 13 residues. Germline-derived CDR1 and CDR2 are KGHSH and LQKENI. CDR3 sequence reads: CASSPARTSGSYF. In DNA form, the CDR3 reads TGTGCCAGCTCACCTGCGAGGACTAGCGGGAGTTACTTC.

The chain joins TRBV25-1 to TRBJ2-7, with 9 bases aligning to TRBD1. The V gene end was trimmed by 6 bases and the J gene end by 5 bases; junction bases not matched to a gene: 8. Germline CDR1 is MGHDK and CDR2 is SYGVNS. This CDR3 contains 14 residues. The CDR3 protein is CASRGMGQGHEQYF. The CDR3 DNA reads as TGTGCCAGCAGGGGAATGGGACAGGGCCACGAGCAGTACTTC.

The chain joins TRBV15 to TRBJ2-7; 7 nucleotides agree with TRBD1. V dropped 8 bases and J dropped 3; count of bases not matched to a gene: 4. The CDR3 runs 12 residues. In germline, CDR1 is LNHNV, CDR2 YYDKDF (reference sequence). CDR3 sequence (DNA): TGTGCCACCGGGACAGTCCTCTACGAGCAGTACTTC. It translates to CATGTVLYEQYF.

The J gene is TRBJ1-1, the V gene TRBV27; D ambiguous. V was shortened by 3 bases and J by 0 bases, with 8 bases between the two germline ends. The V gene's germline CDR1 is MNHEY and CDR2 SMNVEV (reference sequence). The CDR3 runs 14 residues. The CDR3 DNA reads TGTGCCAGCAGTTTTTTCGGTTTGAACACTGAAGCTTTCTTT. This encodes CASSFFGLNTEAFF.

The chain has TRBV19 and TRBJ2-1, with D possibly TRBD2 on 6 matching bases. Trimming removed 1 base from V and 16 bases from J, with 20 bases in between. The CDR3 has 14 residues. The germline V gene has CDR1 LNHDA and CDR2 SQIVND (reference sequence). The chain's CDR3 is CASSIGGVAATLFF. The DNA for the CDR3 is TGTGCCAGTAGTATAGGCGGGGTAGCAGCAACCCTCTTCTTC. Drawing the rest from reference TRBV19 and TRBJ2-1, the complete variable domain is DGGITQSPKYLFRKEGQNVTLSCEQNLNHDAMYWYRQDPGQGLRLIYYSQIVNDFQKGDIAEGYSVSREKKESFPLTVTSAQKNPTAFYLCASSIGGVAATLFFGPGTRLTVL.

Only one count was recorded for this clone. This chain links TRBV4-1 with TRBJ1-2, with TRBD1 matching over 7 bases. The length of the CDR3 is 15 residues. Trimming cost V 3 bases and J 3 bases; bases outside gene matches: 7. Looked up from germline, CDR1 is MGHRA and CDR2 is YSYEKL. The CDR3 reads CASSQPTTGHYGYTF. The DNA of the CDR3 is TGCGCCAGCAGCCAGCCCACGACAGGGCACTATGGCTACACCTTC.

The J gene is TRBJ2-5, the V gene TRBV28; 9 positions agree with TRBD1. Germline V gene lookup returns CDR1 MDHEN and CDR2 SYDVKM. This CDR3 spans 12 amino acids. Trimming at V came to 10 bases and at J to 4 bases, leaving 4 bases not matched to a gene. DNA for the CDR3: TGTGCCATCGACAGGGGGGGAGAGACCCAGTACTTC. Translation: CAIDRGGETQYF.

The genes are TRBV4-3 and TRBJ2-1; TRBD2 agrees at 7 bases. The V segment lost 2 bases and the J segment 9 bases; nucleotides outside the gene matches: 7. CDR1 is LGHNA, CDR2 YSLEER, per germline. The CDR3 has 14 amino acids. The CDR3 reads CASSQSWASGEQFF. CDR3 DNA: TGCGCCAGCAGCCAAAGTTGGGCTAGCGGTGAGCAGTTCTTC.

This clone was detected only once. This rearrangement joins TRBV15 to TRBJ1-2; TRBD1 agrees at 10 bases. The CDR3 is made up of 15 amino acids. J was trimmed by 2 bases and V by 1 base; bases with no gene match: 1. Germline CDR1 LNHNV, CDR2 YYDKDF (reference sequence). This CDR3 is CATSRGGQGNYGYTF. The CDR3 DNA sequence: TGTGCCACCAGCAGAGGGGGACAGGGGAACTATGGCTACACCTTC.

V gene TRBV29-1 combines with J gene TRBJ1-1; maybe TRBD1 (6 bases). The CDR3 has 12 amino acids. Trimming took 7 bases from V and 1 from J, leaving 10 bases between them. Germline V lookup: CDR1 SQVTM, CDR2 ANQGSEA. CDR3 bases: TGCAGCGCCGGACAGAGGAACACTGAAGCTTTCTTT. The encoded protein is CSAGQRNTEAFF.

The chain joins TRBV4-1 to TRBJ2-6, with 9 bases fitting TRBD1. The CDR3 loop spans 18 amino acids. V dropped 0 bases and J dropped 2; count of bases not matched to a gene: 5. Germline CDR1 MGHRA, CDR2 YSYEKL. The CDR3 nucleotides read TGCGCCAGCAGCCAAGAAAACAGGGGGCTTGCTGGGGCCAACGTCCTGACTTTC. This sequence encodes CASSQENRGLAGANVLTF.

This clone was picked up a small number of times. The rearrangement uses TRBV6-6 and TRBJ2-1; D gene uncertain. The CDR3 has 11 amino acids. Per the germline V gene, CDR1 is MNHNY and CDR2 is SVGAGI (reference sequence). V dropped 6 bases and J dropped 5 bases, with 5 bases sitting between them. The CDR3, as DNA: TGTGCCAGCAGAACAGACAATGAGCAGTTCTTC. This codes for CASRTDNEQFF.

This clone was seen just once. The CDR3 DNA reads TGTGCCAGCTCACTTGAGGGAAGCTACGAGCAGTACTTC. It specifies CASSLEGSYEQYF. The rearrangement uses TRBV18 and TRBJ2-7, with D maybe TRBD2 (5 bases). The V and J ends lost 4 bases and 3 bases respectively, with 10 bases between them. The CDR3 contains 13 residues. The germline gives CDR1 KGHSH, CDR2 LQKENI.

This clone came up a few times. The V call is TRBV7-6, the J call TRBJ1-2; D not certain. V was trimmed by 8 bases and J by 3 bases, leaving 13 bases between them. This CDR3 spans 13 amino acids. Germline CDR1 SGHVS, CDR2 FNYEAQ. The CDR3 region has the DNA TGTGCCAGCTCCTCCGGGGATCACTATGGCTACACCTTC. Translating gives CASSSGDHYGYTF. Supplemented by reference TRBV7-6 and TRBJ1-2, the full variable domain reads GAGVSQSPRYKVTKRGQDVALRCDPISGHVSLYWYRQALGQGPEFLTYFNYEAQQDKSGLPNDRFSAERPEGSISTLTIQRTEQRDSAMYRCASSSGDHYGYTFGSGTRLTVV.

With respect to this clone: This sample includes further DNA sequences coding for the same CDR3. The chain has TRBV12-3 or TRBV12-4 and TRBJ1-1; 9 nucleotides align to TRBD1. The CDR3 length is 13 residues. V trimming: 5 bases; J trimming: 5 bases; junction bases outside the gene matches: 3. The CDR3 is CASSPDRGTEAFF. The CDR3 DNA reads TGTGCCAGCAGTCCCGACAGGGGGACTGAAGCTTTCTTT.